The 4 T cell receptor beta chains given below trace back to one sample, sequenced in a study of spatial heterogeneity in lung cancer. Time point noted: sample taken at primary tumor resection. These receptors lack a known antigen. MiXCR, run by TCRdb on the 5' RACE reads, gives a single entry per CDR3 protein. This table holds approximately 23,000 distinct CDR3 sequences, 4.8% found once. Overall study findings and caveats: Expanded intratumoral alpha and beta TCR counts tracked tumor mutation counts.

This specimen was lung tumor tissue, taken at surgery. These receptors were collected from a male donor with early-stage non-small cell lung cancer.

The chain combines TRBV7-6 with TRBJ2-5; 13 nucleotides align to TRBD2. This CDR3 comprises 15 residues. Germline CDR1 SGHVS, CDR2 FNYEAQ. J lost 5 bases, V lost 5 bases, and 5 bases had no gene match. CDR3 protein: CASSKTSGRQETQYF. Here the CDR3 DNA reads TGTGCCAGCAGCAAGACTAGCGGGAGGCAGGAGACCCAGTACTTC.

This clonotype was counted only a few times. This chain uses TRBV7-8 with TRBJ1-2; D gene uncertain. Trimming removed 0 bases at V and 8 bases at J, with 19 bases between. The CDR3 consists of 16 residues. The germline V gene encodes CDR1 SGHVS and CDR2 FQNEAQ. DNA of the CDR3: TGTGCCAGCAGCTTAGCCACGGGGAGGAAGGGAGGCGGCTACACCTTC. Encoded protein: CASSLATGRKGGGYTF.

J is TRBJ2-7 and V is TRBV19, with 8 bases matching TRBD1. Germline CDR1 and CDR2: LNHDA and SQIVND (reference sequence). Germline trimming cut 8 bases from V and 2 bases from J; bases unmatched to any gene: 5. The CDR3 has 13 residues. The CDR3 reads CASGRTGTYEQYF. The CDR3 nucleotides are TGTGCCAGTGGCCGGACAGGGACCTACGAGCAGTACTTC.

The table lists this clonotype with many counts. The CDR3 DNA is TGTGCCAGCAGTTTATCTATAGGCAACTATGGCTACACCTTC. Protein product: CASSLSIGNYGYTF. The rearrangement uses TRBV27 and TRBJ1-2; no definite D call. Germline V CDR1 and CDR2: MNHEY, SMNVEV (reference sequence). The V and J ends lost 0 bases and 2 bases respectively, with 7 bases between them. The CDR3 extends over 14 amino acids.